These 15 T cell receptor beta chains share one sample of origin, sequenced in a study of identical twins. MiXCR, applied by TCRdb to the 5' RACE reads, yields one record per CDR3 protein. The repertoire holds 1.5 million to 2 million distinct CDR3 sequences, with about 31% as singletons. The sample comprised cord blood. These receptors all stem from a newborn girl in good health.

This clonotype was detected a few times. The chain combines TRBV3-1 with TRBJ2-1, with TRBD2 matching 12 bases. The germline gives CDR1 LGHDT, CDR2 YNNKEL (reference sequence). V was pared by 3 bases and J by 8 bases, with 5 bases of the junction left unmatched. This CDR3 region has 15 residues. This chain's CDR3 is CASSHRLAGAHEQFF. The CDR3, as DNA: TGTGCCAGCAGCCACCGACTAGCGGGAGCCCATGAGCAGTTCTTC.

This chain links TRBV18 with TRBJ2-2; D is uncertain. V lost 8 bases, J lost 2 bases, and 15 bases lay in between. Germline V gene data show CDR1 as KGHSH and CDR2 as LQKENI. The CDR3 contains 15 residues. This chain's CDR3 is CASREARVNTGELFF. CDR3 DNA: TGTGCCAGCCGCGAAGCCCGAGTAAACACCGGGGAGCTGTTTTTT.

The rearrangement uses TRBV6-5 and TRBJ1-2; no reliable D call. This CDR3 comprises 15 residues. Trimming took 0 bases from V and 5 from J, leaving 13 bases between them. Germline V gives CDR1 MNHEY, CDR2 SVGAGI. CDR3 in amino acids: CASSYSAGRRYGYTF. CDR3 coding DNA: TGTGCCAGCAGTTACTCGGCAGGAAGGCGGTATGGCTACACCTTC.

This clonotype turned up a few times. V is TRBV6-6 and J is TRBJ2-7; D possibly corresponds to TRBD2 (5 bases). The CDR3 totals 14 residues. Germline lookup yields CDR1 MNHNY and CDR2 SVGAGI (reference sequence). Trimming shortened V by 2 bases and J by 6 bases, and 14 bases separated the two germline ends. This CDR3 reads CASSYGITGFEQYF. CDR3 DNA sequence: TGTGCCAGCAGTTACGGTATTACGGGGTTCGAGCAGTACTTC.

This chain joins TRBV5-4 and TRBJ2-3; perhaps TRBD2 as D (6 bases). V was shortened by 3 bases and J by 1 base, with 15 bases between the two germline ends. Per germline, CDR1 SGHNT and CDR2 YYREEE (reference sequence). The CDR3 length is 16 residues. For the CDR3, the DNA is TGTGCCAGCAGCTGGGAGTTGCGGGACCGCACAGATACGCAGTATTTT. It specifies CASSWELRDRTDTQYF. The complete variable domain, with remaining parts taken from reference TRBV5-4 and TRBJ2-3, reads ETGVTQSPTHLIKTRGQQVTLRCSSQSGHNTVSWYQQALGQGPQFIFQYYREEENGRGNFPPRFSGLQFPNYSSELNVNALELDDSALYLCASSWELRDRTDTQYFGPGTRLTVL.

The genes are TRBV6-1 and TRBJ1-2; maybe TRBD1 (5 bases). V was clipped by 7 bases and J by 7 bases, with 13 bases between them. Germline assignment: CDR1 MNHNS and CDR2 SASEGT. The CDR3 spans 12 residues. The CDR3 loop is CASTAGLSGYTF. The CDR3 bases are TGTGCCAGCACCGCAGGGTTGTCTGGCTACACCTTC.

The V and J genes are TRBV28 and TRBJ1-6; D remains ambiguous. The length of the CDR3 is 14 residues. Germline CDR1 is MDHEN and CDR2 is SYDVKM. V gave up 5 bases and J gave up 5 bases, with 10 bases separating them. The CDR3 nucleotides are TGTGCCAGCAGTCTCAGTCCAAATAATTCACCCCTCCACTTT. Translation: CASSLSPNNSPLHF.

This clonotype was detected only a few times. The chain has TRBV29-1 and TRBJ1-2; 9 bases fit TRBD1. The CDR3 consists of 13 residues. V was pared by 8 bases and J by 4 bases, with 8 bases of the junction left unmatched. The germline V gene has CDR1 SQVTM and CDR2 ANQGSEA. Written as DNA, the CDR3 is TGCAGCACTCGGGACAGGGTGGGCTATGGCTACACCTTC. Translation gives CSTRDRVGYGYTF.

This clonotype was picked up a small number of times. The chain combines TRBV13 with TRBJ2-3; 13 bases are a match to TRBD2. V lost 8 bases and J lost 6; bases outside the gene matches: 8. The CDR3 sequence is 15 residues long. The germline V gene has CDR1 PRHDT and CDR2 FYEKMQ (reference sequence). The CDR3 DNA reads TGTGCCAGCTGGACTAGCGGGGGCCACAGGGATACGCAGTATTTT. Its protein is CASWTSGGHRDTQYF.

Notes on this clonotype: A single base is all that separates this from a far larger clone, so a read error is likely. Here the CDR3 omits its conserved ending phenylalanine or tryptophan, so a read error is the likely source. This chain uses TRBV27 with TRBJ2-3; 10 bases fit TRBD2. The CDR3 runs 13 residues. The ends lost 6 bases at V and 5 bases at J; junction bases unmatched: 2. Per germline, CDR1 MNHEY and CDR2 SMNVEV (reference sequence). The CDR3 nucleotides are TGTGCCAGCAGCTTAGCGGGGGGAGATACGCAGTATGTT. Translating it yields CASSLAGGDTQYV.

This chain connects TRBV20-1 to TRBJ2-7; the match to TRBD2 covers 13 bases. Germline V gene sequence: CDR1 DFQATT, CDR2 SNEGSKA (reference sequence). The CDR3 spans 13 residues. J lost 11 bases, V lost 6 bases, and 10 bases had no gene match. CDR3 in DNA: TGCAGTGCGGATCCCCTAACTAGCGGGGGGGAGTACTTC. This encodes CSADPLTSGGEYF.

This clonotype was seen many times. This chain links TRBV27 with TRBJ2-7, with 8 bases aligning to TRBD1. J gave up 2 bases and V 4 bases, and 4 bases lay outside the gene matches. Germline values: CDR1 MNHEY, CDR2 SMNVEV (reference sequence). The CDR3 sequence is 14 residues long. CDR3 in DNA: TGTGCCAGCAGTTCCAGGACAGGGCCCTACGAGCAGTACTTC. It codes for CASSSRTGPYEQYF.

The chain links TRBV10-1 to TRBJ2-1, with 7 bases fitting TRBD2. The CDR3 is 18 residues long. CDR1 is WNHNN, CDR2 SYGVQD, per germline (reference sequence). The junction had 17 bases not matched to a gene; V was cut back by 6 bases and J by 3 bases. The CDR3 loop is CASSWTRGAGLNYNEQFF. The CDR3 DNA sequence: TGCGCCAGCAGCTGGACTCGAGGAGCGGGGCTCAACTACAATGAGCAGTTCTTC.

V gene TRBV10-3 combines with J gene TRBJ2-1; TRBD1 or TRBD2 may be the D gene (6 bases each). This CDR3 region has 12 residues. The V end was cut by 5 bases, the J end by 8 bases, with 10 bases between. Per the germline V gene, CDR1 is ENHRY and CDR2 is SYGVKD. CDR3 nucleotide sequence: TGTGCCATCAGTAAGGGGGGCCATGAGCAGTTCTTC. Translated: CAISKGGHEQFF.

The chain is built from TRBV28 and TRBJ1-4; possible D gene TRBD1, 6 bases. CDR1 and CDR2 from the germline V gene are MDHEN and SYDVKM. Trimming left V 5 bases short and J 3 bases short, with 13 bases between. The CDR3 contains 15 residues. The CDR3 is CASSLTGSANEKLFF. In DNA, the CDR3 is TGTGCCAGCAGTCTGACAGGTTCGGCTAATGAAAAACTGTTTTTT. The full variable domain, in which reference TRBV28 and TRBJ1-4 provide the parts outside the CDR3, is DVKVTQSSRYLVKRTGEKVFLECVQDMDHENMFWYRQDPGLGLRLIYFSYDVKMKEKGDIPEGYSVSREKKERFSLILESASTNQTSMYLCASSLTGSANEKLFFGSGTQLSVL.